This TCR beta chain was identified in a study of blood T cell repertoires in COVID-19. In the study overall: Some COVID-19 samples were acute and others convalescent; all came from the United States, Italy and Spain.

Source study methods: Amplification of reference gene primers was used by the study to estimate nucleated cell counts. Measured with immunoSEQ multiplex PCR; TCRdb has only the in-frame clones, and not every one. V and J calls and clone size are those listed in that table; D and trimming were worked out from the DNA. Among around 120,000 clones listed, around 90% were seen once. The V gene lost 3 bases and the J gene lost 6 bases, with 21 bases spanning the gap. This CDR3 is 17 amino acids long. CDR1 and CDR2 from the germline V gene are SGHNT and YYREEE (reference sequence). The chain uses TRBV5-4 and TRBJ2-2; perhaps TRBD1 as D (5 bases). Sequencing was carried out using peripheral blood. This TCR came from a woman aged 55-70 years with COVID-19, enrolled during active disease. The CDR3 DNA reads TGTGCCAGCAGCTCGCTGACAGTTTCGAGATCGGCCGGGGAGCTGTTTTTT. It yields the protein CASSSLTVSRSAGELFF.